The text below deals with one T cell receptor beta chain. Read sequence stops 3 residues before the CDR3 end, and the germline J gene provides the missing end. This specimen belongs to a study of T cells in women clearing cervical HPV infection. TCRdb keeps only in-frame clones here, not all; method: immunoSEQ multiplex PCR. Its clone listing holds roughly 40,000 clones. The V gene lost 4 bases and the J gene lost 0 bases, with 16 bases spanning the gap. CDR1 MNHNS and CDR2 SASEGT come from the germline V gene. There are 16 residues in the CDR3. The specimen was blood buffy coat. The gene calls are TRBV6-1 and TRBJ2-7; D gene ambiguous. This sequence originates from a woman aged 18 to 75 with a cervical HPV16 infection that either progressed to CIN3+ or cleared (not recorded which). The CDR3 bases that were read are TGTGCCAGCAGTGTCCAGAGTCCAGTCCTCTCCTACGAG. Translation: CASSVQSPVLSYE. The full CDR3 protein reads CASSVQSPVLSYEQYF.